Listed here is a single TCR beta chain. The antigen is unknown. The CDR3 is 16 amino acids. Germline V gene sequence: CDR1 SGHRS, CDR2 YFSETQ. With 4 bases clipped from V and 0 bases from J, the junction kept 5 bases outside the gene matches. These data come from a study of Ad26.COV2.S vaccination and SARS-CoV-2 variants. Study conclusions and caveats: It was reported that spike-specific CD8+ and CD4+ T cell responses were substantially broad after vaccination. With respect to non-spike TCR breadth, vaccine and placebo recipients were similar.

Specified treatment: about 20 received Ad26.COV2.S at low or high dose, single or two shots; five or six received placebo; per-sample allocation not given. Sample collection was performed on day 63 after the first vaccine or placebo injection. Wuhan-strain SARS-CoV-2 spike was expressed by the Ad26 vector that made up the vaccine. Clones were read by immunoSEQ multiplex PCR, and TCRdb kept only the in-frame ones, dropping some. Among over 450,000 clones listed, about 88% were seen once. V gene TRBV5-1 combines with J gene TRBJ1-1; the match to TRBD1 covers 11 bases. Sequences were derived from peripheral blood, sampled in a trial of Ad26.COV2.S vaccine versus placebo. The receptor's source is a person aged 18 to 59 who received the Ad26.COV2.S COVID-19 vaccine or a placebo. DNA for the CDR3: TGCGCCAGCAGCGCCGGACAGGGGGCTCTGAACACTGAAGCTTTCTTT. It is translated as CASSAGQGALNTEAFF.